These T cell receptor beta chains were read from a single sample in a study of cytomegalovirus exposure and HLA in healthy donors. Here immunoSEQ multiplex PCR was the method, and the copy in TCRdb shows in-frame clones only, minus some. The sample comprises about 94,000 clones, approximately 69% of which are singletons, and around 24% rests with the top ten. The sequenced sample was PBMCs. The receptors were gathered from a young man in good health and CMV-seropositive. The CDR3 runs from the conserved cysteine through the conserved F or W. The D gene is left open where the match is weak. Expanded clones get a size class; other rows say once, few or many, or leave the size out.

v_call	clone_size	j_call	d_call	cdr3_aa	cdr3_nt
TRBV29-1	NA	TRBJ2-7	TRBD1	CSVTGTGISYEQYF	TGCAGCGTTACCGGGACAGGGATCTCCTACGAGCAGTACTTC
TRBV5-4	NA	TRBJ2-7	TRBD2	CASSLGSGEVYEQYF	TGTGCCAGCAGCTTAGGGAGCGGGGAGGTATACGAGCAGTACTTC
TRBV7-3	once	TRBJ2-5	TRBD2	CASSLAGRALGETQYF	TGTGCCAGCAGCTTAGCCGGGAGGGCCCTCGGGGAGACCCAGTACTTC
TRBV6-5	NA	TRBJ2-1	NA	CASSYSPGSYNEQFF	TGTGCCAGCAGTTACTCGCCCGGCTCCTACAATGAGCAGTTCTTC
TRBV6-1	NA	TRBJ2-1	TRBD2	CASWLAGSEQFF	TGTGCCAGCTGGCTAGCGGGCAGTGAGCAGTTCTTC
TRBV5-6	NA	TRBJ2-7	TRBD1	CASSLGTGAYEQYF	TGTGCCAGCAGCTTAGGGACAGGAGCCTACGAGCAGTACTTC
TRBV19	NA	TRBJ1-5	NA	CASRPIVYSNQPQHF	TGTGCCAGTAGACCAATAGTGTATAGCAATCAGCCCCAGCATTTT
TRBV6-5	few	TRBJ1-1	NA	CASSSLGGHTEAFF	TGTGCCAGCAGCTCCCTGGGGGGTCACACTGAAGCTTTCTTT
TRBV29-1	NA	TRBJ1-5	NA	CSARDSNQPQHF	TGCAGCGCCCGGGATAGCAATCAGCCCCAGCATTTT
TRBV9	few	TRBJ1-3	NA	CASSVGQTGNTIYF	TGTGCCAGCAGCGTAGGACAAACTGGAAACACCATATATTTT
TRBV5-6	NA	TRBJ2-3	TRBD2	CASSLLGAGGLDTQYF	TGTGCCAGCAGCTTGCTGGGTGCGGGAGGGTTAGATACGCAGTATTTT